This entry describes one TCR beta chain. Researchers sorted participants into cohorts using their self-reported clinical history. J gave up 0 bases and V 0 bases, and 6 bases lay outside the gene matches. CDR1 and CDR2 (germline): SGHRS, YFSETQ. There are 17 residues in the CDR3. The sample belongs to a study of blood T cell repertoires in COVID-19. Original processing methods: The assay estimated nucleated cells by amplifying reference gene primers. The data were produced by immunoSEQ multiplex PCR, yet TCRdb's version contains in-frame clones alone and is incomplete. V, J and clone size are those of that table, while D and trimming were read from the DNA. Here the sample spans approximately 290,000 clones, approximately 90% being singletons.

The sample comprised PBMCs or T cells enriched from blood (not recorded which). This sequence joins TRBV5-1 and TRBJ2-1, with TRBD2 matching 7 bases. This clonotype originated in a woman aged 30 to 39 who had recovered from COVID-19. CDR3 coding DNA: TGCGCCAGCAGCTTGGTTTCTAGCGGAAGCTCCTACAATGAGCAGTTCTTC. It codes for CASSLVSSGSSYNEQFF.